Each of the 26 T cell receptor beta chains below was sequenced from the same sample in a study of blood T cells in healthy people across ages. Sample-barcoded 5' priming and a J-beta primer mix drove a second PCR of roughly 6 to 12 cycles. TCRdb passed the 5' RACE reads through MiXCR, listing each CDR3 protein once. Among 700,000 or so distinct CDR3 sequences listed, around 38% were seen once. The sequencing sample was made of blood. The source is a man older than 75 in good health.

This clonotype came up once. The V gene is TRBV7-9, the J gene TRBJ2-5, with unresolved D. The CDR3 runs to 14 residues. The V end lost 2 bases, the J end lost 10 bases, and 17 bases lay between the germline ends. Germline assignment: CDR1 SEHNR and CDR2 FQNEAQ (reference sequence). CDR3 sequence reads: CASSLRAVGVSQYF. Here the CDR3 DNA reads TGTGCCAGCAGCTTAAGGGCAGTCGGAGTTAGCCAGTACTTC.

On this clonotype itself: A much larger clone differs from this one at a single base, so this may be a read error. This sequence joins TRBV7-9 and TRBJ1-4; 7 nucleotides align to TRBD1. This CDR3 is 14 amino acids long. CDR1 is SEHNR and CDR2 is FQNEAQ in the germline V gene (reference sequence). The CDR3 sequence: CTSSVNRGNEKLFF. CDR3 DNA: TGTACCAGCAGCGTCAACAGGGGTAATGAAAAACTGTTTTTT. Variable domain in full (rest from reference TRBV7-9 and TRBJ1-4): DTGVSQNPRHKITKRGQNVTFRCDPISEHNRLYWYRQTLGQGPEFLTYFQNEAQLEKSRLLSDRFSAERPKGSFSTLEIQRTEQGDSAMYLCTSSVNRGNEKLFFGSGTQLSVL.

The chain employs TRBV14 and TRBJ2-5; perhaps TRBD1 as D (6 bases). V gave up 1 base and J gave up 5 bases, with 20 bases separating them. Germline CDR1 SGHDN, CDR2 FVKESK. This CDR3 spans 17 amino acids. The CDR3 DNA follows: TGTGCCAGCAGCCAAGGGGTCGTAAATCGCAGGGGTGAGACCCAGTACTTC. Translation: CASSQGVVNRRGETQYF.

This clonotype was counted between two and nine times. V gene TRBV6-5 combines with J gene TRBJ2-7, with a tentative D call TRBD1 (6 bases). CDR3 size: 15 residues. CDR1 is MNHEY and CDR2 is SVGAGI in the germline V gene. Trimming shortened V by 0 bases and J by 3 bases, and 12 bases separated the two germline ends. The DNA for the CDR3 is TGTGCCAGCAGTTACTCGATACAGGGAATCTACGAGCAGTACTTC. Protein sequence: CASSYSIQGIYEQYF.

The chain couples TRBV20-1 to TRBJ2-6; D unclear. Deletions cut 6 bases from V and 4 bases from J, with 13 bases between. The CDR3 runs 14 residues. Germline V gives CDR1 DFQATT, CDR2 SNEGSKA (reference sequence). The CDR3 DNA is TGCAGTGCGCCGACCTGGGCCGGGGCCAACGTCCTGACTTTC. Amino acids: CSAPTWAGANVLTF.

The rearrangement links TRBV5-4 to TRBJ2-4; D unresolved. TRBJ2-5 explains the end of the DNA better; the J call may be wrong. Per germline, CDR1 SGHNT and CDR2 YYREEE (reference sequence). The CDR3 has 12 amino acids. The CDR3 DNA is TGTGCCAGCAGCCCCTGGAAAGAGACCCAGTACTTC. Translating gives CASSPWKETQYF.

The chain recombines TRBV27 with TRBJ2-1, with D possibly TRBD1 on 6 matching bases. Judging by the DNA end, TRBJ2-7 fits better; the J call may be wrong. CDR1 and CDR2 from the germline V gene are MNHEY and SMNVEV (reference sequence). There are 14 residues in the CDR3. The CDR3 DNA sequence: TGTGCCAGCTCTGCCCGGGACACAATACAGGGGCAGTACTTC. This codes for CASSARDTIQGQYF.

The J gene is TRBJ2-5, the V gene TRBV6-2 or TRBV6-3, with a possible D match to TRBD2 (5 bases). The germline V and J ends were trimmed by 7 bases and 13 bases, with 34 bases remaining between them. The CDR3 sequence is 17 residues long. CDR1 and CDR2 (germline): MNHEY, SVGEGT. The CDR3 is CASTSAPMGSGEGPGYF. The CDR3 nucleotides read TGTGCCAGCACCTCTGCTCCGATGGGAAGCGGAGAGGGCCCAGGGTACTTC.

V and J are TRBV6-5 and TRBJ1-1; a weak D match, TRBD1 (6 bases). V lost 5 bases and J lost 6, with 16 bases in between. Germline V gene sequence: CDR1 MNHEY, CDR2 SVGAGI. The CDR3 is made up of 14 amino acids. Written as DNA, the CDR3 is TGTGCCAGCAGTACACACAGGGTGAGCCCTGAAGCTTTCTTT. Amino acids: CASSTHRVSPEAFF.

The CDR3 DNA is TGTGCCAGCCACCCTAGCGGGAGGGCGGATACGCAGTATTTT. Its protein is CASHPSGRADTQYF. This sequence joins TRBV6-5 and TRBJ2-3, with 12 bases identical to TRBD2. V gave up 8 bases and J gave up 6 bases; unmatched junction bases: 6. CDR3 size: 14 residues. Germline V gene sequence: CDR1 MNHEY, CDR2 SVGAGI.

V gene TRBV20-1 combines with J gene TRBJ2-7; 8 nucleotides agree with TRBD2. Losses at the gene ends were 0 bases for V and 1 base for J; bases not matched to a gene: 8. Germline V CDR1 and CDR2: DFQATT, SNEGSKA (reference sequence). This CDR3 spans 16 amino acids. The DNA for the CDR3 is TGCAGTGCTAGAGATGAGGGCGGGGGGAGATCCTACGAGCAGTACTTC. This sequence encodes CSARDEGGGRSYEQYF.

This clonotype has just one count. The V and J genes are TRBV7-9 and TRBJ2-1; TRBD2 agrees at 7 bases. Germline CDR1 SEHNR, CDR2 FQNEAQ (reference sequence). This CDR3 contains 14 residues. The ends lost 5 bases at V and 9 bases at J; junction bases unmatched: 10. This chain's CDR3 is CASSPTSVVTEQFF. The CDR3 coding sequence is TGTGCCAGCAGCCCCACTAGCGTGGTCACTGAGCAGTTCTTC.

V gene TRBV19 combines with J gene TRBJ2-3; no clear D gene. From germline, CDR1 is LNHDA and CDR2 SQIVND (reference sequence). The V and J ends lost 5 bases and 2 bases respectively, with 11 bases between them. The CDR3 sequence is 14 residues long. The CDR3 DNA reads TGTGCCAGTAGTTCGGGCTTTTTCACAGATACGCAGTATTTT. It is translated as CASSSGFFTDTQYF.

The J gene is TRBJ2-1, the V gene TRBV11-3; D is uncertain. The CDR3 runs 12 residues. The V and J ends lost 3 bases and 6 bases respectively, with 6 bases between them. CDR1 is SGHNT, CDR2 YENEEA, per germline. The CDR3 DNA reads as TGTGCCAGCAGCTTCTACCGCAATGAGCAGTTCTTC. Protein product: CASSFYRNEQFF.

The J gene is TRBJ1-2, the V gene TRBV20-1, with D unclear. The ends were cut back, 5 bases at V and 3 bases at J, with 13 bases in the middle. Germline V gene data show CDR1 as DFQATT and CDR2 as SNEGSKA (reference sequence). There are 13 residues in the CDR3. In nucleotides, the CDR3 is TGCAGTGCTCCTCATGGGGTTGACTATGGCTACACCTTC. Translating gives CSAPHGVDYGYTF.

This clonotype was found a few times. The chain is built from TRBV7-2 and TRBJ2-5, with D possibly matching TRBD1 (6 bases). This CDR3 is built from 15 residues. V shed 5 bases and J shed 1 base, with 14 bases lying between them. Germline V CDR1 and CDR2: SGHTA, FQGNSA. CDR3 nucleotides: TGTGCCAGCAGCAAAATGACAGGCGCCCAAGAGACCCAGTACTTC. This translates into CASSKMTGAQETQYF.

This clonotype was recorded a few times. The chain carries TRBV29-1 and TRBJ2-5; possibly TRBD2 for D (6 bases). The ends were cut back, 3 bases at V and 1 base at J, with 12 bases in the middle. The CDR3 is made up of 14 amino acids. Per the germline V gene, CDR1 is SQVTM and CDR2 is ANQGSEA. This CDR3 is CSVEETSLQETQYF. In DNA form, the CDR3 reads TGCAGCGTTGAGGAGACTAGTCTCCAAGAGACCCAGTACTTC.

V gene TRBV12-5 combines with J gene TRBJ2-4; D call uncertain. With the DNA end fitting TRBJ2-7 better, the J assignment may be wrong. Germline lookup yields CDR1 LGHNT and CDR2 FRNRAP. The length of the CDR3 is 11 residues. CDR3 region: CASGLNYEQYF. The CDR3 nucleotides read TGTGCTAGTGGTTTGAACTACGAGCAGTACTTC.

Here the CDR3 reads CASSYVLSGAETQYF. CDR3 nucleotides: TGTGCCAGCAGCTACGTACTTAGCGGGGCTGAGACCCAGTACTTC. This chain joins TRBV11-2 and TRBJ2-5; 8 bases are shared with TRBD2. After removal of 4 bases from V and 5 bases from J, the junction contained 9 bases not matched to a gene. In germline, CDR1 is SGHAT, CDR2 FQNNGV. The CDR3 is 15 residues long.

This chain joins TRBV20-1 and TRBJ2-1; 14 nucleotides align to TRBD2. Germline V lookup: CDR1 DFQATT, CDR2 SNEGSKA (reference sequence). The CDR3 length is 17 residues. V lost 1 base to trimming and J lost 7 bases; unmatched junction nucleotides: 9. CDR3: CSARARLAGGPGNEQFF. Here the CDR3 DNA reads TGCAGTGCTAGAGCCAGACTAGCGGGGGGGCCGGGGAATGAGCAGTTCTTC.

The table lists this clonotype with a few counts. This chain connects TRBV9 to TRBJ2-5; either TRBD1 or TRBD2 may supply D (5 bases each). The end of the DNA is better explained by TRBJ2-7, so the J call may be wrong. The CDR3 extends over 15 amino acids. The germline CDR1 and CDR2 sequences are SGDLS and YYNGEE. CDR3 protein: CASSPRPGTPREQYF. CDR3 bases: TGTGCCAGCAGCCCCCGTCCGGGGACCCCGCGCGAGCAGTACTTC.

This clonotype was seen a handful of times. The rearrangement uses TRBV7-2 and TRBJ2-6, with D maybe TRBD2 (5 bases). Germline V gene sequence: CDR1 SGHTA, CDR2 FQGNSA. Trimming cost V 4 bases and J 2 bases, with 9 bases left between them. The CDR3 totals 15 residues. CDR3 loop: CASSSASTGANVLTF. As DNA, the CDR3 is TGTGCCAGCAGCTCGGCTAGCACTGGGGCCAACGTCCTGACTTTC.

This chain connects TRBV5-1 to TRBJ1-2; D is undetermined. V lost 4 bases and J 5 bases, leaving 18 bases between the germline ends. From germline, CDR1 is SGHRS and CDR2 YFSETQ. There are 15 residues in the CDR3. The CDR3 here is CASSPSVASVYGYTF. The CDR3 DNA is TGCGCCAGCAGCCCGAGTGTGGCGTCCGTTTATGGCTACACCTTC.

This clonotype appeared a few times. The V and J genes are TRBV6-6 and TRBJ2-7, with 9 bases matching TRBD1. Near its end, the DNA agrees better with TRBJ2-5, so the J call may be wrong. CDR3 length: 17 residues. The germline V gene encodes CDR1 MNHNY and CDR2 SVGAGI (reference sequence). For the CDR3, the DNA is TGTGCCAGCAGTTCAGACGGGACAGGGTTATATGGAGAGACCCAGTACTTC. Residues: CASSSDGTGLYGETQYF.

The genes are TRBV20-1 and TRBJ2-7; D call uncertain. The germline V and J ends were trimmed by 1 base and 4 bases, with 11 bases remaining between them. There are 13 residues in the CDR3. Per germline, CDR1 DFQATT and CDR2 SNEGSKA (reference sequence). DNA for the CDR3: TGCAGTGCTAGAGTGGGTGGGTTGTACGAGCAGTACTTC. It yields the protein CSARVGGLYEQYF.

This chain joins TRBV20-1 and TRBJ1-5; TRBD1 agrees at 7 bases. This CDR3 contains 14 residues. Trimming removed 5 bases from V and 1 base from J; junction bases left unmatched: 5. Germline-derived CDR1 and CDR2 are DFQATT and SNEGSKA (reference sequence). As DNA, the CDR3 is TGCAGTGCTGGGGGACAGCTAAGCAATCAGCCCCAGCATTTT. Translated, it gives CSAGGQLSNQPQHF.